This entry concerns a single T cell receptor beta chain. Its antigen is unknown. Base qualities were left out, and no much larger clone turns up one base away. These data belong to a study of T cell responses to AZD1222 COVID-19 vaccine (dated by TCRdb to 2020 to 2023). With regard to the full study: A total of 233 trial participants underwent TCR sequencing, of whom about 210 received two doses of AZD1222 and some 25 received two doses of the MenACWY control vaccine. Trial participants were enrolled by age into 18-55, 56-69 and 70-plus year subgroups, with roughly 160, 29 and 62 TCR-sequenced participants respectively.

The label giving this sample's time point can be read as: about 28 days (+/-7) after the second vaccine dose. AZD1222 recipients whose second dose came at about 4 weeks and those whose second dose came at about 12 weeks were combined into one group, since spike-specific TCR depth and breadth did not differ between the two schedules. Vaccinee samples came from UK trials COV001 and COV002, including a single-blind randomized controlled phase 2/3 trial of AZD1222 (ChAdOx1 nCoV-19) in healthy adults. For TCRbeta chain sequencing, PBMC samples from trial participants were taken at day 0 and at day 28 after the second dose. The CDR3 regions of human TCRbeta chains were subjected to immunosequencing. Turning to the authors' computational methods: TCRs in the repertoires were matched against a reference library of SARS-CoV-2-specific TCRs that had been generated with the MIRA antigen-specificity platform. Breadth was defined as the fraction of unique TCRs that were SARS-CoV-2-associated, and depth was defined as the fraction of total T cells that were SARS-CoV-2-associated. Using the MIRA data, each spike-specific TCR was mapped to the spike region that the TCR reacts to and placed in a CD4 or CD8 class. Log10-transformed breadth and depth values were compared by one-way ANOVA with Sidak's multiple comparisons tests. TCRdb carries this immuneACCESS record with in-frame sequences only. Its versions omit some clonotypes, under half of them owing to an unresolved V gene in the studies checked, with the rest unexplained. V and J calls and clone size are copied from that table; D and trimming were computed from the DNA. For this sample there are 150,000 to 200,000 clones; about 90% appear just once. Together, the top ten hold roughly 6% of the sample.

Paper-wide results and their limitations: Because no samples from the day 14 peak response were available, repertoires could be characterized only after the peak T cell response. Vaccine-associated CD4 TCRs spanned the whole spike protein, with dominant responses in regions 160-218 and 743-854. Only a handful of AZD1222 recipients were SARS-CoV-2 seropositive at baseline, limiting conclusions about previously exposed vaccinees. After two AZD1222 doses, spike-specific TCR breadth and depth were significantly higher than at day 0 and than in MenACWY recipients. Nearly half of unique spike-specific TCRs reportedly recognized epitopes outside regions mutated in the B.1.351 and B.1.1.7 variants. In the small 56-69-year group, the increase in depth fell short of significance, most likely because of low power. Most participants were white British and females outnumbered males, and the authors suggested that clonal diversity may have been underestimated.

The material sequenced was peripheral blood, taken 28 days after the second AZD1222 dose. The receptor was derived from an adult who received the AZD1222 COVID-19 vaccine.

The sequence in DNA is TGTGCCAGCAGCCCGGGTGGTTTAGTAGCCAAAAACATTCAGTACTTC. It codes for CASSPGGLVAKNIQYF. The chain employs TRBV5-4 and TRBJ2-4; there is no confident call for the D gene. As encoded in the germline V gene (reference sequence), CDR1 is SGHNT while CDR2 is YYREEE. The junction shows trimming of 4 bases on V and 0 bases on J, plus 14 bases between the germline ends. From the cysteine up to the phenylalanine, the CDR3 has a length of 16 residues. Only the CDR3 DNA stays, 48 bases, in frame from base 1.